The 4 T cell receptor beta chains listed next were all sequenced from one sample in a study of blood T cell repertoires in COVID-19. The data were produced by immunoSEQ multiplex PCR, yet TCRdb's version contains in-frame clones alone and is incomplete. The data show approximately 150,000 clones, about four fifths seen once. Sequencing was performed on PBMCs or T cells enriched from blood (not recorded which). The receptors stem from a woman in her 50s with acute COVID-19.

The rearrangement uses TRBV27 and TRBJ1-3, with no clear D. Germline loops: CDR1 MNHEY, CDR2 SMNVEV (reference sequence). V dropped 6 bases and J dropped 4 bases, with 16 bases sitting between them. This CDR3 has 15 amino acids. The CDR3 nucleotides are TGTGCCAGCAGGGAGGGCCGGTGGACGGGAAACACCATATATTTT. It is translated as CASREGRWTGNTIYF.

This clone showed up just once. J is TRBJ2-3 and V is TRBV15; TRBD1 might be the D (5 bases). Trimming took 0 bases from V and 1 from J, leaving 17 bases between them. From germline, CDR1 is LNHNV and CDR2 YYDKDF (reference sequence). CDR3 length equals 18 residues. The CDR3 protein is CATSRDGTQGGRTDTQYF. For the CDR3, the DNA is TGTGCCACCAGCAGAGATGGCACTCAGGGTGGACGCACAGATACGCAGTATTTT.

In DNA, the CDR3 is TGTGCCAGCAGTGACAGCCCCTCCTACGAGCAGTACTTC. Its protein is CASSDSPSYEQYF. The V and J genes are TRBV12-3 or TRBV12-4 and TRBJ2-7, with TRBD1 as a possible D gene (5 bases). The CDR3 is made up of 13 amino acids. The V and J ends lost 5 bases and 0 bases respectively, with 8 bases between them.

The rearrangement links TRBV11-1 to TRBJ2-7; 9 bases align to TRBD1. CDR1 SGHAT and CDR2 FQDESV come from the germline V gene (reference sequence). The ends lost 5 bases at V and 4 bases at J; junction bases unmatched: 9. The CDR3 is 15 amino acids. The CDR3 region has the DNA TGTGCCAGCAGCCACCCGGGACAGGGAATTTACGAGCAGTACTTC. It codes for CASSHPGQGIYEQYF. Full variable domain (missing parts from reference TRBV11-1 and TRBJ2-7): EAEVAQSPRYKITEKSQAVAFWCDPISGHATLYWYRQILGQGPELLVQFQDESVVDDSQLPKDRFSAERLKGVDSTLKIQPAELGDSAMYLCASSHPGQGIYEQYFGPGTRLTVT.